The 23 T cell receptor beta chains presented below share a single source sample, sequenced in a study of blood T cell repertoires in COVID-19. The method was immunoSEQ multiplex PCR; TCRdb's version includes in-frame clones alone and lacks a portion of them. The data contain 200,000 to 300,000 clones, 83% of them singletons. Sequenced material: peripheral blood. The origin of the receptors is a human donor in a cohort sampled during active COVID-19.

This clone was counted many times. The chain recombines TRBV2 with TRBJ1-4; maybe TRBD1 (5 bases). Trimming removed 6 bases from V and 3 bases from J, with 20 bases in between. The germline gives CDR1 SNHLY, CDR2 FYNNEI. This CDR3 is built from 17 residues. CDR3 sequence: CASSVWGSSVPNEKLFF. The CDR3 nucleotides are TGTGCCAGCAGCGTATGGGGCTCGTCCGTCCCTAATGAAAAACTGTTTTTT.

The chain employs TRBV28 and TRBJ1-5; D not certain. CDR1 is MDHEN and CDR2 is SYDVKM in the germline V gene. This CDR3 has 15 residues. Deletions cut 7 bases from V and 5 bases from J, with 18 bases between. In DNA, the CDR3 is TGTGCCAGCAACTTAAGAGGTACAATTCATCAGCCCCAGCATTTT. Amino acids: CASNLRGTIHQPQHF. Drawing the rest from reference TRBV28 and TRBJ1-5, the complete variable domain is DVKVTQSSRYLVKRTGEKVFLECVQDMDHENMFWYRQDPGLGLRLIYFSYDVKMKEKGDIPEGYSVSREKKERFSLILESASTNQTSMYLCASNLRGTIHQPQHFGDGTRLSIL.

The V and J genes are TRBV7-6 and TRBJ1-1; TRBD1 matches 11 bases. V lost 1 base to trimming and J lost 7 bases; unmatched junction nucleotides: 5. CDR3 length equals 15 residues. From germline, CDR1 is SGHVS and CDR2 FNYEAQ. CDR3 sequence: CASSLEGQGAGEAFF. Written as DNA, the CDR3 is TGTGCCAGCAGCTTAGAAGGACAGGGGGCCGGTGAAGCTTTCTTT.

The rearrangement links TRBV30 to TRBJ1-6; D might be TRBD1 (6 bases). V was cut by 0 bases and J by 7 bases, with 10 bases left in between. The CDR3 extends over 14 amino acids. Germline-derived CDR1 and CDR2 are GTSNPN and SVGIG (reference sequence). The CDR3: CAWSVGTSNSPLHF. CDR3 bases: TGTGCCTGGAGTGTAGGGACAAGCAATTCACCCCTCCACTTT. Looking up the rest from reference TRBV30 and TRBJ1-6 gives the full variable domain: SQTIHQWPATLVQPVGSPLSLECTVEGTSNPNLYWYRQAAGRGLQLLFYSVGIGQISSEVPQNLSASRPQDRQFILSSKKLLLSDSGFYLCAWSVGTSNSPLHFGNGTRLTVT.

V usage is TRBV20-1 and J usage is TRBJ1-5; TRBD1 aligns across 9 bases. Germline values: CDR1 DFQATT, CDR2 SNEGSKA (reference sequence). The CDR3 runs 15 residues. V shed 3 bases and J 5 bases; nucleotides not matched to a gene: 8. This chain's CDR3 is CSASSRTGDYQPQHF. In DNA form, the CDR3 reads TGCAGTGCTAGTTCGAGGACAGGGGATTATCAGCCCCAGCATTTT.

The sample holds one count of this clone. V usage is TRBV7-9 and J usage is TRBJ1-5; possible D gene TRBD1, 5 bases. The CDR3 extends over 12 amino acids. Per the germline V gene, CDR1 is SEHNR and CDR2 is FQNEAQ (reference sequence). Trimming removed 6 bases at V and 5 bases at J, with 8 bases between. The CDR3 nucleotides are TGTGCCAGCAGTGGGGGGGATCAGCCCCAGCATTTT. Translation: CASSGGDQPQHF.

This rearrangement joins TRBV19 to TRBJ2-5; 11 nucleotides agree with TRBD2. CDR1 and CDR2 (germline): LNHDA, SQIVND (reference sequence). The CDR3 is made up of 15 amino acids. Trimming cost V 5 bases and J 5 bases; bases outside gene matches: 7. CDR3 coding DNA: TGTGCCAGTAGTGGGGGACTAGCGGTATGGGAGACCCAGTACTTC. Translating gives CASSGGLAVWETQYF.

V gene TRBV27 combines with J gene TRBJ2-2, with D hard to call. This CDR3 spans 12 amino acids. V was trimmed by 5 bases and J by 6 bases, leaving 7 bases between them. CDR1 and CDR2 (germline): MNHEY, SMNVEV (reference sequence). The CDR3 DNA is TGTGCCAGCAGTCTCCTCTCCGGGGAGCTGTTTTTT. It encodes CASSLLSGELFF.

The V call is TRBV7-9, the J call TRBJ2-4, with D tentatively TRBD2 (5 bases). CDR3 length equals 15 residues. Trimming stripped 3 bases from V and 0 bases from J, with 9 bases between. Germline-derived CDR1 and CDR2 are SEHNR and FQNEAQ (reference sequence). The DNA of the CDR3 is TGTGCCAGCAGCTTCGAGGGCCGAGCCAAAAACATTCAGTACTTC. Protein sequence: CASSFEGRAKNIQYF.

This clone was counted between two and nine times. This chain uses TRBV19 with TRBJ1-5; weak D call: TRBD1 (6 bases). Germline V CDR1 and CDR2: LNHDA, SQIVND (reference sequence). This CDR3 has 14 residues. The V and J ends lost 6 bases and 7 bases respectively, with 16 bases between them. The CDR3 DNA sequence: TGTGCCAGTAGCGAAACAGGGCAGAGGCAGCCCCAGCATTTT. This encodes CASSETGQRQPQHF.

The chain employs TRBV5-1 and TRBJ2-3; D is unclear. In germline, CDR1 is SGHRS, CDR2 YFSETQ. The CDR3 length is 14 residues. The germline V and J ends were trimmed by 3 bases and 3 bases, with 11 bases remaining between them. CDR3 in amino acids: CASSSARATDTQYF. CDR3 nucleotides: TGCGCCAGCAGCTCGGCCCGAGCGACAGATACGCAGTATTTT.

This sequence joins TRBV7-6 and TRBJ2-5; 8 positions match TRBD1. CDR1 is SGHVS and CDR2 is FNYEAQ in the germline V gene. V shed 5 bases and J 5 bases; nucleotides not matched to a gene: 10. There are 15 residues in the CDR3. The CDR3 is CASSPLTGVRETQYF. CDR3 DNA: TGTGCCAGCAGCCCCCTGACAGGGGTCAGGGAGACCCAGTACTTC.

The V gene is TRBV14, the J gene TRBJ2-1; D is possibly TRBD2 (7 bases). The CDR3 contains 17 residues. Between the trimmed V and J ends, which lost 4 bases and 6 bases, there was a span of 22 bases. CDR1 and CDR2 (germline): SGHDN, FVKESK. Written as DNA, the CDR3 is TGTGCCAGCAGCCTCATAACGGGGGGCCCGGTGGCCAATGAGCAGTTCTTC. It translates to CASSLITGGPVANEQFF.

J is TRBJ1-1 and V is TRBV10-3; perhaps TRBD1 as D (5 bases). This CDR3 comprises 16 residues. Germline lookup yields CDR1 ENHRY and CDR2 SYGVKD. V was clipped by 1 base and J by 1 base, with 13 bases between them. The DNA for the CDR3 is TGTGCCATCAGTGAGTTTAGACAGAGCTCGAACACTGAAGCTTTCTTT. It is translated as CAISEFRQSSNTEAFF.

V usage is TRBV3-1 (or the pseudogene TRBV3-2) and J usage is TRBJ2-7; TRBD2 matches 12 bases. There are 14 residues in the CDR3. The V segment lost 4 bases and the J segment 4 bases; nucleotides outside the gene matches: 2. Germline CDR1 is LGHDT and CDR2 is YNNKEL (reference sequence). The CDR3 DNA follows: TGTGCCAGCAGCCGGACTAGCGGGGCTTACGAGCAGTACTTC. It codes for CASSRTSGAYEQYF.

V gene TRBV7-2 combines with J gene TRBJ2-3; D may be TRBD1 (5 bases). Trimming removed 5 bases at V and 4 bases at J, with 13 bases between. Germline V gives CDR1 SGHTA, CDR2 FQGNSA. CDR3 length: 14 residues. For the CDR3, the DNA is TGTGCCAGCAGCCAGACAGCCTGGGCAGATACGCAGTATTTT. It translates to CASSQTAWADTQYF.

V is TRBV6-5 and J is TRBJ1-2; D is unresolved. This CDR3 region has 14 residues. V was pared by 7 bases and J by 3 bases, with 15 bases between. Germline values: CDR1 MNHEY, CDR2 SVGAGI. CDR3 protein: CASTKPGADYGYTF. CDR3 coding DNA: TGTGCCAGCACCAAACCCGGAGCGGACTATGGCTACACCTTC.

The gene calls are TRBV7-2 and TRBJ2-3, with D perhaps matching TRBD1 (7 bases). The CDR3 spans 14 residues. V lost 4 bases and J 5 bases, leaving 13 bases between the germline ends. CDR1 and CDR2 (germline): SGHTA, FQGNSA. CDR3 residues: CASSYPGGLDTQYF. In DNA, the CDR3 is TGTGCCAGCAGCTACCCAGGGGGGCTAGATACGCAGTATTTT.

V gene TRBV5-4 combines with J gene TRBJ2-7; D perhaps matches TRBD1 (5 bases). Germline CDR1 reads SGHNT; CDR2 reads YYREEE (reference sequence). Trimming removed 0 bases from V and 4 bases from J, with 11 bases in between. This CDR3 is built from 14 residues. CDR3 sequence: CASSLGTTAYEQYF. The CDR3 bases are TGTGCCAGCAGCTTGGGGACGACAGCGTACGAGCAGTACTTC.

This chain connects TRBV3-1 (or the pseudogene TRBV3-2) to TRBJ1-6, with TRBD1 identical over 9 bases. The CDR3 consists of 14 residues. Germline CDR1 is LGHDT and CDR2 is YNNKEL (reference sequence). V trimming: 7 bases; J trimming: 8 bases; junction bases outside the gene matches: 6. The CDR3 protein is CASTSRDRDSPLHF. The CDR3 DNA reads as TGTGCCAGCACCTCCCGGGACAGGGATTCACCCCTCCACTTT.

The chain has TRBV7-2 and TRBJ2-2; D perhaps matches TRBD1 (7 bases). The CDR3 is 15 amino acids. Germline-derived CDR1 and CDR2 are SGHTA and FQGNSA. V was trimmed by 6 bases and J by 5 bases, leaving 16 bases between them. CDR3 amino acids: CASRLEAGGTGELFF. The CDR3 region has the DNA TGTGCCAGCAGGTTGGAGGCAGGGGGGACCGGGGAGCTGTTTTTT.

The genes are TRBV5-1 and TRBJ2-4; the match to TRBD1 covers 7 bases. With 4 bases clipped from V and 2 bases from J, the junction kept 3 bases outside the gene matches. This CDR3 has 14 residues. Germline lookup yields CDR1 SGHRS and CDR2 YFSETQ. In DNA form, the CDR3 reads TGCGCCAGCAGCCGGGGACAGACCAAAAACATTCAGTACTTC. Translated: CASSRGQTKNIQYF.

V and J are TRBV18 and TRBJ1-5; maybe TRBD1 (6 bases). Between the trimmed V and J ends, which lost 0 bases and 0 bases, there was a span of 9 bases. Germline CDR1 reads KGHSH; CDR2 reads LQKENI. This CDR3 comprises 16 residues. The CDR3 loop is CASSPPGQRSNQPQHF. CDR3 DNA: TGTGCCAGCTCACCACCTGGACAGCGTAGCAATCAGCCCCAGCATTTT.